This T cell receptor (beta chain) was captured by sequencing in a study of T cells in localized non-small cell lung cancer. Assay used: immunoSEQ multiplex PCR; TCRdb lists only in-frame clones, some missing. The data hold fewer than 8,000 clones, with about half observed a single time. CDR1 is SQVTM and CDR2 is ANQGSEA in the germline V gene. V was clipped by 4 bases and J by 4 bases, with 13 bases between them. The CDR3 is 13 residues long. This receptor was taken from a man between 40 and 70 years old with stage I lung adenocarcinoma. V and J are TRBV29-1 and TRBJ2-5, with a tentative D call TRBD1 (5 bases). The sample was lymph node tissue, taken before any cancer treatment. CDR3 protein: CSVVGRAPETQYF. CDR3 nucleotides: TGCAGCGTTGTCGGCAGGGCCCCAGAGACCCAGTACTTC.